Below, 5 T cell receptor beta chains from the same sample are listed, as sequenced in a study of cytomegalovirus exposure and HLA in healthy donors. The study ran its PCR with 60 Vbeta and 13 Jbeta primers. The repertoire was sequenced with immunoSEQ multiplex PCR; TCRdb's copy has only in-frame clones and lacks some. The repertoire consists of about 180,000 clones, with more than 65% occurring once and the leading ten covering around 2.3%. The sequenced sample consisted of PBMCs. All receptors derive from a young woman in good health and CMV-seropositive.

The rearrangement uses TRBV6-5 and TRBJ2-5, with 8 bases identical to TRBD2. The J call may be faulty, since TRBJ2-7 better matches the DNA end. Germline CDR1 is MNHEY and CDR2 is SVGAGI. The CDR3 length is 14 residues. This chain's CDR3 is CASSLAGQPYEQYF. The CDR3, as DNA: TGTGCCAGCAGTTTAGCGGGACAACCCTACGAGCAGTACTTC.

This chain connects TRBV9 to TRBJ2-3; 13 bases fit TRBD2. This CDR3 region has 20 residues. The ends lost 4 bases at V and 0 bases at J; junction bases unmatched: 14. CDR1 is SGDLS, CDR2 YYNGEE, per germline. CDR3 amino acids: CASSLSPGLAGVDSTDTQYF. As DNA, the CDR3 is TGTGCCAGCAGCCTCAGCCCTGGACTAGCGGGGGTAGATAGCACAGATACGCAGTATTTT.

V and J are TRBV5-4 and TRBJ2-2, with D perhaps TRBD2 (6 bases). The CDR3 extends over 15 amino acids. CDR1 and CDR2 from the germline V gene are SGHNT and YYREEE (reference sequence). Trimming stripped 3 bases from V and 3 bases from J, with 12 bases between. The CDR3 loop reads CASSSPGSYTGELFF. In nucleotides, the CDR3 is TGTGCCAGCAGCTCACCCGGGAGCTACACCGGGGAGCTGTTTTTT.

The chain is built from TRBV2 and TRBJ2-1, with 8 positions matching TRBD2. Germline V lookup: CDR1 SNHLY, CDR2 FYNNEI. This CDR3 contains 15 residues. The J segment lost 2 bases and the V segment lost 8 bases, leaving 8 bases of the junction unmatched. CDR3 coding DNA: TGTGCCAGCTCAAAGAGCGGGGGAACCTACAATGAGCAGTTCTTC. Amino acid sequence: CASSKSGGTYNEQFF.

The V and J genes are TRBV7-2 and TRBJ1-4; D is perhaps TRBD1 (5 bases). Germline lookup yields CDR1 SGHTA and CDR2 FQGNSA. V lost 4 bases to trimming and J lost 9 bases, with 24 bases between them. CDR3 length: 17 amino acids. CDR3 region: CASSSRWRGPAGQKLFF. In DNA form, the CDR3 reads TGTGCCAGCAGCTCGCGCTGGAGGGGCCCCGCTGGTCAAAAACTGTTTTTT.